This T cell receptor beta chain was retrieved from a study of T cells after yellow fever vaccination (dated by TCRdb to between 2018 and 2021). The study in broad terms: The SMART-Seq v4 Ultra Low Input RNA kit was used to prepare libraries from fractions with low cell numbers. Two healthy male donors, one aged 18 to 30 and one aged 30 to 40 years, made up the cohort. Bulk TCR alpha and beta repertoires were sequenced longitudinally to track T-cell clones before and after primary and booster YFV17D yellow fever vaccination. Blood was drawn at multiple timepoints before and after primary and secondary immunization, with bulk PBMC replicates and cell subsets isolated.

Remarks on this clonotype: Its antigen remains undetermined. Within one base of it there is no much larger clone, and no base qualities were kept.

TCR cDNA was synthesized by 5'RACE template switching, which introduced a universal primer site and unique molecular identifiers. cDNA synthesis was primed from both the TCR alpha and TCR beta constant segments. Two PCR steps were used to amplify libraries, with sample barcodes and sequencing adapters being added in the second step. Libraries were sequenced on Illumina HiSeq 2500 (2x100 bp) or NovaSeq (2x150 bp). From the authors' description of their analysis: Reads were demultiplexed and collapsed into UMI consensus sequences with MIGEC, and V(D)J alignment was performed with MiXCR. Clonotypes responding to the vaccine were identified with edgeR on replicate PBMC samples, with the criteria of FDR below 0.01 and a log2 fold change above 5 up to day 15. Bulk clonotypes were assigned CD4 or CD8 identity according to which sequenced CD4 or CD8 repertoire held them at higher abundance. The public reads were quality trimmed at Q25 with fastp and then assembled into clones with MiXCR by TCRdb, keeping productive beta chains. Rows with a matching CDR3 protein are joined into one entry that keeps the most common DNA and genes. The V and J calls were determined by TCRdb, not by the authors. Present in this sample are 550,000 or so distinct CDR3 sequences, 15% to 20% of which were seen just once. The ten largest clones capture roughly an eighth of the sample.

What the work shows at the level of the full study, not this receptor alone: Because the study included only two donors, the extent to which the findings can be generalized is limited. A small fraction of clonotypes showed up in both the CD4 and CD8 compartments, probably as a result of convergent recombination. Computational filtering was required because FACS-sorted repertoires could contain abundant contaminating clonotypes from the bulk population. The secondary T-cell response was weaker than the primary response but faster, peaking on day 5 instead of day 15. Most clones expanded after primary vaccination (almost 97% of CD4 and over 80% of CD8) were re-detected after the booster, suggesting that broad memory maintenance occurred.

Explained via the paper, the treatment or condition label denotes: live attenuated yellow fever vaccine strain. At each blood-draw timepoint, two biological replicates of bulk PBMCs were obtained. PBMCs were isolated from peripheral blood using a standard Ficoll-Paque protocol. RNA was extracted with TriZol from bulk PBMCs, CD4 and CD8 fractions, and dextramer-positive and dextramer-negative fractions. For CDR1 and CDR2, the germline V gene lists MNHEY and SVGEGT. The junction shows trimming of 7 bases on V and 6 bases on J, and the gene matches do not reach 11 bases of it. CDR3 length: 17 amino acids, cysteine to phenylalanine. Only the CDR3 portion is preserved as DNA: 51 bases, with reading frame beginning at the first base.

The clonotype originates from a young man who received the YFV17D yellow fever vaccine. The chain uses TRBV6-2 or TRBV6-3 and TRBJ2-2; TRBD2 matches 13 bases in the middle. Sequenced material: PBMCs, taken 15 days after the yellow fever booster vaccination. The DNA sequence follows: TGTGCCAGCATATATAGGACTAGCGGGAGCCAGTCCGGGGAGCTGTTTTTT. It translates as CASIYRTSGSQSGELFF.